The T cell receptor (beta chain) described here comes from a study of PD-L1 blockade in urothelial cancer. Study-level information: The year 2014 saw patients start atezolizumab, 1,200 mg intravenously every 3 weeks. Most of the 29 patients were men with bladder-origin urothelial cancer. Study-wide results and caveats: Patients with below-median pretreatment blood clonality survived longer.

Concerning this clone: Its matching antigen is unknown.

The assay was immunoSEQ multiplex PCR, and TCRdb's table has in-frame clones only and misses some. The data hold about 50,000 clones, with 84% observed a single time. CDR1 and CDR2 from the germline V gene are SGHVS and FQNEAQ. J lost 9 bases, V lost 1 base, and 3 bases had no gene match. The CDR3 consists of 15 residues. Time point meaning: pretreatment peripheral blood. Per-patient samples, pretreatment and on-treatment, numbered 1 to 8. The sequence was obtained from a man aged 65 to 85 with urothelial cancer. The rearrangement links TRBV7-8 to TRBJ1-6; 10 nucleotides match TRBD1. The specimen was PBMCs, collected around atezolizumab (anti-PD-L1) treatment. In DNA form, the CDR3 reads TGTGCCAGCAGCTTAGGAGGGACAGGGGTTTCACCCCTCCACTTT. As protein: CASSLGGTGVSPLHF.